This T cell receptor (beta chain) was recovered during a study of blood T cell repertoires in COVID-19. The wider study: Sites across the United States, Italy and Spain contributed samples from acute and convalescent COVID-19. T cells, B-cell-depleted T cells, or PBMCs provided the cDNA or gDNA that served as material.

This CDR3 comprises 13 residues. CDR1 and CDR2 (germline): MDHEN, SYDVKM. The ends were cut back, 2 bases at V and 1 base at J, with 6 bases in the middle. This clone was counted a few times. In the source study's methods: For nucleated cells, counts were estimated from reference gene primer amplification. The table came from immunoSEQ multiplex PCR; TCRdb's copy has only in-frame clones and leaves some out. V, J and clone size are taken as reported in that table, and D and trimming were inferred from the DNA itself. Altogether fewer than 150,000 clones are present, 90% being singletons, with the ten largest covering about 10%.

The TCR originated in an elderly woman with acute or convalescent COVID-19. The genes are TRBV28 and TRBJ2-7; D may be TRBD1 (6 bases). Source material: peripheral blood. The CDR3 loop is CASSLGQSYEQYF. The CDR3 DNA reads TGTGCCAGCAGTTTAGGACAGTCCTACGAGCAGTACTTC.